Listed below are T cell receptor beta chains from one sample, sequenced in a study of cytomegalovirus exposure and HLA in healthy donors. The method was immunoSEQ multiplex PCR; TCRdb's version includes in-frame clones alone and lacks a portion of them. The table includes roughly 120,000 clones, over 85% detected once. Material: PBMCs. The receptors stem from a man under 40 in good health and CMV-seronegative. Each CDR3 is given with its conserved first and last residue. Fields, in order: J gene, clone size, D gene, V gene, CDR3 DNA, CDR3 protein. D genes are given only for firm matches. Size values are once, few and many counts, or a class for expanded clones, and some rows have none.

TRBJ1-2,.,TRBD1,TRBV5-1,TGCGCCAGCAGCACAGGGACAGGGGCTGAAGGCTACACCTTC,CASSTGTGAEGYTF
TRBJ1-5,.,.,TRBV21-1,TGTGCCAGCGAACTCAACGACGGGGAAAATCAGCCCCAGCATTTT,CASELNDGENQPQHF
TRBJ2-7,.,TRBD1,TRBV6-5,TGTGCCAGCAGTCCACAGGGGAGCTACGAGCAGTACTTC,CASSPQGSYEQYF
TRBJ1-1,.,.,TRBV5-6,TGTGCCAGCAGCTCCTGGACAGCGCCTAACACTGAAGCTTTCTTT,CASSSWTAPNTEAFF
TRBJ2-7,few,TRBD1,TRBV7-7,TGTGCCAGCAGCTTAGGGACAGGGGGTGACTACGAGCAGTACTTC,CASSLGTGGDYEQYF
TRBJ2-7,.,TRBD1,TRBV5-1,TGCGCCAGCAGCCGCTGGACAGGAGTCTCCTACGAGCAGTACTTC,CASSRWTGVSYEQYF
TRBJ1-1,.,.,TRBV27,TGTGCCAGCAGGGGGCCGAAGAACACTGAAGCTTTCTTT,CASRGPKNTEAFF
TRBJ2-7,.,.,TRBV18,TGTGCCAGCTCACCGACAGGAGGCTACGAGCAGTACTTC,CASSPTGGYEQYF
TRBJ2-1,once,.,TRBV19,TGTGCCAGTAGTCCCCGGGGTGGCTACCCCTACAATGAGCAGTTCTTC,CASSPRGGYPYNEQFF
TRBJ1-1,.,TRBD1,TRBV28,TGTGCCAGCAGTCCGAGGACAGGGATTAAAACTGAAGCTTTCTTT,CASSPRTGIKTEAFF
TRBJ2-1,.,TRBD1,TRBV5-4,TGTGCCAGCCGCTGGGTCCTGACGGACAGGGCCCGTGACAATGAGCAGTTCTTC,CASRWVLTDRARDNEQFF
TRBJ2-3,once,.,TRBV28,TGTGCCAGCAGGCGGACTCCTAGCACAGATACGCAGTATTTT,CASRRTPSTDTQYF
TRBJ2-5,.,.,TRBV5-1,TGCGCCAGCACCTTGAGCGGGTTAGAGACCCAGTACTTC,CASTLSGLETQYF
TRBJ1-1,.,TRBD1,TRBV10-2,TGCGCCAGCAGTCCAAGACAGGGGATGGTTACTGAAGCTTTCTTT,CASSPRQGMVTEAFF
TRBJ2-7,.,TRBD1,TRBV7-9,TGTGCCAGCAGCTGGGACAGGGAAGGGATCGAGCAGTACTTC,CASSWDREGIEQYF
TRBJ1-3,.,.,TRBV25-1,TGTGCCAGCTTACAGGACTCTGGAAACACCATATATTTT,CASLQDSGNTIYF
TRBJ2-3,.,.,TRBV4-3,TGCGCCAGCAGCCAACGCCAGGTTGGCACAGATACGCAGTATTTT,CASSQRQVGTDTQYF
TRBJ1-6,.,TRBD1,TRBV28,TGTGCCAGCGTGACAGGGGCTTCACCCCTCCACTTT,CASVTGASPLHF
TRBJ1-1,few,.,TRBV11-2,TGTGCCAGCAGCTTGGGACTAAACACTGAAGCTTTCTTT,CASSLGLNTEAFF
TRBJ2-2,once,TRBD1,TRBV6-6,TGTGCCAGCAGTTACTCCGGGACAGGGAGCCGGGAGCTGTTTTTT,CASSYSGTGSRELFF
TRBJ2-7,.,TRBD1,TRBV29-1,TGCAGCTTCGCGGTGGCGGGACAGGGGTCAGCCTACGAGCAGTACTTC,CSFAVAGQGSAYEQYF
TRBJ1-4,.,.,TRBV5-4,TGTGCCAGCAGCTTGGGGGCAGGGCAAGAAAAACTGTTTTTT,CASSLGAGQEKLFF
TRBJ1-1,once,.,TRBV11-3,TGTGCCAGCACCGCGGCGGGGAGCACTGAAGCTTTCTTT,CASTAAGSTEAFF
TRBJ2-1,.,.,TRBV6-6,TGTGCCAGCAGTTCCCAGGGTCGTCCGGCCAATGAGCAGTTCTTC,CASSSQGRPANEQFF
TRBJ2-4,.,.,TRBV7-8,TGTGCCAGCAGCTTAGTCTTGGGGGCCTGGAACATTCAGTACTTC,CASSLVLGAWNIQYF
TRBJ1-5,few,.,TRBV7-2,TGTGCCAGCAGCTTCTCTCGGGGAGATAATCAGCCCCAGCATTTT,CASSFSRGDNQPQHF
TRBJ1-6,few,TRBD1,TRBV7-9,TGTGCCAGCAGCATCGATGGACAGGGAACAGCGCCCCTCCACTTT,CASSIDGQGTAPLHF
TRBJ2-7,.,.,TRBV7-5,TGTGTCAGAAGCTTAGCGCGGCTGGAGCAGTACTTC,CVRSLARLEQYF